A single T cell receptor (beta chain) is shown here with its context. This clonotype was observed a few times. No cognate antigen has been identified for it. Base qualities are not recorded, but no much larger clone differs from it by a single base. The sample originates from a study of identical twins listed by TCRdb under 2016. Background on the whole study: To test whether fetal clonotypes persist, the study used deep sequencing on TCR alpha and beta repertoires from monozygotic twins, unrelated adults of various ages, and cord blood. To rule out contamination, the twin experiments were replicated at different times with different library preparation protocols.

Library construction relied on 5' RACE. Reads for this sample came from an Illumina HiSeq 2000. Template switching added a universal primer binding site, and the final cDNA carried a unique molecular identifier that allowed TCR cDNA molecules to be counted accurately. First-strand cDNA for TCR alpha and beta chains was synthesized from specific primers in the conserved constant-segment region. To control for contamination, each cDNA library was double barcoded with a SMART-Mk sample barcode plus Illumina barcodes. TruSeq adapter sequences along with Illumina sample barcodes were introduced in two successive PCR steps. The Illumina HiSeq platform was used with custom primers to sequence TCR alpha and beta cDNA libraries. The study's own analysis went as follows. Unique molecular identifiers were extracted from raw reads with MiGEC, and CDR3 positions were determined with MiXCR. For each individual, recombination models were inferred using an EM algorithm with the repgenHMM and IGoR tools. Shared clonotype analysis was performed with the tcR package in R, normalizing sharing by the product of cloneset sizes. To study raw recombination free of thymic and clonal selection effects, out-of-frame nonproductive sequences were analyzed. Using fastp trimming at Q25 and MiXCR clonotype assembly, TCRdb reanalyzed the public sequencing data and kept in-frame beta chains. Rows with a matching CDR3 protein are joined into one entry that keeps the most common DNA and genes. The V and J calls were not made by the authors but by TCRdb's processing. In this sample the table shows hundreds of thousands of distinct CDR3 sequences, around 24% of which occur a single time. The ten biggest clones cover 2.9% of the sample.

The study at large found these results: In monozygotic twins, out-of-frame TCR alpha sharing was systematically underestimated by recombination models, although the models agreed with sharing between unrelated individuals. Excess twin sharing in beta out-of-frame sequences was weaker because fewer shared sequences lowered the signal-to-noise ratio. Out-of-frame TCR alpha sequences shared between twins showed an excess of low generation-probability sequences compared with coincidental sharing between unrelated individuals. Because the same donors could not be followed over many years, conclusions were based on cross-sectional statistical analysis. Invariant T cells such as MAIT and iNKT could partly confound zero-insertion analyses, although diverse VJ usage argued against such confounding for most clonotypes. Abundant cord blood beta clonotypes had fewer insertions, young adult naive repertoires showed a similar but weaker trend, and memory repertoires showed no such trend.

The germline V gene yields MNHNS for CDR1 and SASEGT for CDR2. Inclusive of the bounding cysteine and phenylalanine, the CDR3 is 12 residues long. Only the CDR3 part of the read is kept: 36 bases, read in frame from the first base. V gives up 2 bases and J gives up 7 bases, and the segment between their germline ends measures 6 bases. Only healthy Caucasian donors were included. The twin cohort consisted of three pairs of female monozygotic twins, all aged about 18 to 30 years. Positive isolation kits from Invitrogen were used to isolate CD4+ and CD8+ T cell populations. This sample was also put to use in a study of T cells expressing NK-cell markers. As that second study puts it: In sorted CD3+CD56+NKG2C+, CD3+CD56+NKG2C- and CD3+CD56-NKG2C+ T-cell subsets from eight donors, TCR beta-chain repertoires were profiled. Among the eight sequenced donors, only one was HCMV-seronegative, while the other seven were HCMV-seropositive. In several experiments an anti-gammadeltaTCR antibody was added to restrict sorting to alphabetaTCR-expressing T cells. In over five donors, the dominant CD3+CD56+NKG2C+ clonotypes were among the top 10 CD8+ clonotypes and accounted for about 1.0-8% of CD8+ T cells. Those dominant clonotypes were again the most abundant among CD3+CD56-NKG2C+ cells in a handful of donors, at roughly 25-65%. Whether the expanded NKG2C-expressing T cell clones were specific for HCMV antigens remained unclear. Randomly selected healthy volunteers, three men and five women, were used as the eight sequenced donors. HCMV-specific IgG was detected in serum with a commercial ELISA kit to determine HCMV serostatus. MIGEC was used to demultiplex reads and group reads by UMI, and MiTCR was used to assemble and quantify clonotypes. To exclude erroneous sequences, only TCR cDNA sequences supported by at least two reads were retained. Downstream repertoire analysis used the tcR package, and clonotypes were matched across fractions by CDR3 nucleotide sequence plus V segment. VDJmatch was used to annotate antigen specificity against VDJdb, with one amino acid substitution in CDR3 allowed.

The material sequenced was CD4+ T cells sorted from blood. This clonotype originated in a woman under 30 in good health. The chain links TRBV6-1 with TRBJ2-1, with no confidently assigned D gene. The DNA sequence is TGTGCCAGCAGTGAACGGATGAATGAGCAGTTCTTC. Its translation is CASSERMNEQFF.